Given below is one T cell receptor beta chain in context. What it binds is not known. CDR3 length equals 16 residues. Germline V gene data show CDR1 as MGHDK and CDR2 as SYGVNS. This sample stems from a study of T cells expressing NK-cell markers. Study results and caveats: One observes that, in several donors, these clonotypes were also the leading ones within the CD3+CD56-NKG2C+ fraction.

One entry per CDR3 protein, without DNA, is what TCRdb gives after re-calling the 5' RACE reads. This sample's table has 500,000 or so distinct CDR3 sequences. What was sequenced was blood T cells: a sorted CD56 or NKG2C T cell subset, CD4+ or CD8+ T cells, or bulk PBMC T cells (not recorded which). The rearrangement uses TRBV25-1 and TRBJ2-2; TCRdb designates TRBD2, a call that cannot be tested without DNA. The clonotype comes from a young man in good health. The CDR3 region is CASSDPSGRAGGELFF.